This entry lists 23 T cell receptor beta chains sequenced from one sample in a study of T cells after yellow fever vaccination (dated by TCRdb to about 2019). Sample treatment or condition, as interpreted from the label and publication: live attenuated yellow fever vaccine strain. The library was made by 5' RACE. Sequencing was performed on an Illumina HiSeq 2500. The raw public reads went through TCRdb reprocessing: fastp at Q25, MiXCR clone calling, in-frame beta chains kept. When rows share a CDR3 protein, they turn into one entry using the most common DNA and genes. Counted in this sample were approximately 300,000 distinct CDR3 sequences; around 6.8% of them appeared once. The ten largest clonotypes hold about 18% of the sample. Here the sequenced sample was PBMCs, taken more than 35 days after the first yellow fever vaccination. All receptors derive from a man younger than 30 who received the YFV17D yellow fever vaccine.

This clonotype was detected many times. The CDR3 is CASSRAGGTGELFF. The CDR3 DNA is TGTGCCAGTAGTAGAGCGGGGGGGACCGGGGAGCTGTTTTTT. The chain uses TRBV19 and TRBJ2-2; 10 bases map to TRBD2. The germline CDR1 and CDR2 sequences are LNHDA and SQIVND (reference sequence). Losses at the gene ends were 4 bases for V and 5 bases for J; bases not matched to a gene: 1. The CDR3 has 14 amino acids.

There are a few counts of this clonotype. The chain joins TRBV5-1 to TRBJ2-5; 12 nucleotides align to TRBD1. CDR1 and CDR2 from the germline V gene are SGHRS and YFSETQ. The CDR3 loop spans 17 amino acids. V lost 2 bases, J lost 0 bases, and 5 bases stayed unmatched. CDR3 nucleotides: TGCGCCAGCAGCTTCGGGACAGGGGGCTCCTACCAAGAGACCCAGTACTTC. Protein: CASSFGTGGSYQETQYF.

The chain links TRBV5-1 to TRBJ1-6; 9 nucleotides agree with TRBD1. The CDR3 loop spans 17 amino acids. V shed 0 bases, J shed 9 bases, and the junction held 10 bases outside the gene matches. In germline, CDR1 is SGHRS, CDR2 YFSETQ. The CDR3 coding sequence is TGCGCCAGCAGCTTGGCCGAGGGACAGGGAGTTATTTCACCCCTCCACTTT. The encoded protein is CASSLAEGQGVISPLHF.

This clonotype has just a few counts. CDR3 in amino acids: CASSLFPLRGHETQYF. CDR3 DNA sequence: TGTGCCAGCAGCTTATTTCCCCTCAGGGGGCATGAGACCCAGTACTTC. The chain has TRBV11-1 and TRBJ2-5, with TRBD1 identical over 8 bases. This CDR3 is 16 amino acids long. CDR1 SGHAT and CDR2 FQDESV come from the germline V gene (reference sequence). The V gene end was trimmed by 2 bases and the J gene end by 5 bases; junction bases not matched to a gene: 10.

This clonotype appeared many times. The V and J genes are TRBV7-9 and TRBJ2-7; D may be TRBD2 (5 bases). The germline V gene has CDR1 SEHNR and CDR2 FQNEAQ (reference sequence). This CDR3 contains 15 residues. Trimming took off 5 bases at V and 2 bases at J, with 16 bases between the two ends. CDR3 in amino acids: CASSSTERDTYEQYF. The DNA of the CDR3 is TGTGCCAGCAGCAGTACGGAGAGGGATACCTACGAGCAGTACTTC.

V and J are TRBV15 and TRBJ2-5; unclear D gene. Germline V CDR1 and CDR2: LNHNV, YYDKDF (reference sequence). This CDR3 has 15 amino acids. V dropped 0 bases and J dropped 1 base, with 9 bases sitting between them. CDR3 nucleotides: TGTGCCACCAGCAGAGAGGGCGGAGTCCAAGAGACCCAGTACTTC. Encoded protein: CATSREGGVQETQYF.

This chain connects TRBV4-2 to TRBJ2-1, with D unclear. Germline values: CDR1 LGHNA, CDR2 YNFKEQ. This CDR3 region has 17 residues. Trimming cost V 0 bases and J 1 base, with 13 bases left between them. CDR3 loop: CASSQDIPTRSYNEQFF. The DNA for the CDR3 is TGTGCCAGCAGCCAAGATATCCCTACGAGGTCCTACAATGAGCAGTTCTTC.

The V and J genes are TRBV12-3 or TRBV12-4 and TRBJ2-7, with a tentative D call TRBD1 (5 bases). The CDR3 runs 14 residues. Trimming took off 3 bases at V and 4 bases at J, with 13 bases between the two ends. This CDR3 is CASSLGPGEYEQYF. The CDR3 region has the DNA TGTGCCAGCAGTTTGGGGCCGGGCGAGTACGAGCAGTACTTC.

The chain links TRBV30 to TRBJ2-1; D call uncertain. CDR3 length: 13 residues. Trimming left V 4 bases short and J 3 bases short, with 10 bases between. Germline CDR1 and CDR2: GTSNPN and SVGIG (reference sequence). CDR3 in amino acids: CAWIRTNYNEQFF. In DNA, the CDR3 is TGTGCCTGGATCAGGACCAACTACAATGAGCAGTTCTTC.

This clonotype was seen ten or more times. Germline and junction disagree at one end, which may indicate a read error. The rearrangement uses TRBV20-1 and TRBJ1-1, with D possibly being TRBD1 (5 bases). Germline V CDR1 and CDR2: DFQATT, SNEGSKA (reference sequence). The CDR3 consists of 15 residues. CDR3 sequence (DNA): TGCAGTGCCAGAGTCAGGGACCACCCGAACACTGAAGCTTTCTTT. Residues: CSARVRDHPNTEAFF.

This chain uses TRBV9 with TRBJ2-3; TRBD2 matches 7 bases. Germline CDR1 is SGDLS and CDR2 is YYNGEE. This CDR3 spans 14 amino acids. Trimming cost V 3 bases and J 6 bases; bases outside gene matches: 7. Here the CDR3 reads CASSAGLVVDTQYF. The CDR3 bases are TGTGCCAGCAGCGCCGGACTAGTCGTGGATACGCAGTATTTT. The variable domain in full, completed from reference TRBV9 and TRBJ2-3, reads DSGVTQTPKHLITATGQRVTLRCSPRSGDLSVYWYQQSLDQGLQFLIQYYNGEERAKGNILERFSAQQFPDLHSELNLSSLELGDSALYFCASSAGLVVDTQYFGPGTRLTVL.

The chain has TRBV27 and TRBJ2-3; the D is unclear. There are 14 residues in the CDR3. Trimming removed 4 bases from V and 4 bases from J, with 12 bases in between. Germline CDR1 and CDR2: MNHEY and SMNVEV (reference sequence). The CDR3 DNA sequence: TGTGCCAGCAGTTCCGTAATAGCCTCAGATACGCAGTATTTT. Residues: CASSSVIASDTQYF.

V and J are TRBV7-9 and TRBJ1-1; weak D call: TRBD1 (6 bases). The CDR3 contains 15 residues. Germline V gives CDR1 SEHNR, CDR2 FQNEAQ (reference sequence). The V gene lost 8 bases and the J gene lost 1 base, with 17 bases spanning the gap. In DNA form, the CDR3 reads TGTGCCAGCTTATCTCCGGGACACCCGAACACTGAAGCTTTCTTT. Amino acids: CASLSPGHPNTEAFF.

This CDR3 reads CASSLVLAGGGNTQYF. The CDR3 coding sequence is TGTGCCAGCAGCTTAGTCTTAGCGGGGGGCGGAAATACGCAGTATTTT. This chain links TRBV7-2 with TRBJ2-3, with 10 bases aligning to TRBD2. The CDR3 covers 16 residues. V shed 1 base and J 7 bases; nucleotides not matched to a gene: 8. Germline CDR1 reads SGHTA; CDR2 reads FQGNSA.

J is TRBJ2-1 and V is TRBV11-2; D call uncertain. V shed 0 bases and J shed 8 bases, with 17 bases lying between them. The CDR3 is 16 residues long. The germline V gene encodes CDR1 SGHAT and CDR2 FQNNGV. The CDR3 sequence is CASSLDKVSYGDEQFF. The CDR3 region has the DNA TGTGCCAGCAGCTTAGATAAAGTCTCGTACGGCGATGAGCAGTTCTTC.

About this clonotype: The junction differs from germline at one of its ends, possibly a read error. V gene TRBV4-1 combines with J gene TRBJ2-1, with TRBD2 identical over 9 bases. The CDR3 has 16 amino acids. Germline V gene sequence: CDR1 MGHRA, CDR2 YSYEKL. CDR3 coding DNA: TGCGCCAGCGGCCAACCCGGGACTAGCCCCTACAATGAGCAGTTCTTC. Translating gives CASGQPGTSPYNEQFF.

This clonotype has ten or more counts. The chain uses TRBV15 and TRBJ2-7, with 9 nucleotides matching TRBD1. The germline gives CDR1 LNHNV, CDR2 YYDKDF (reference sequence). V dropped 3 bases and J dropped 4; count of bases not matched to a gene: 13. There are 17 residues in the CDR3. The DNA for the CDR3 is TGTGCCACCAGCAGGGACAGGGGAGGGGAGGGGATTTACGAGCAGTACTTC. Protein product: CATSRDRGGEGIYEQYF. Drawing the rest from reference TRBV15 and TRBJ2-7, the complete variable domain is DAMVIQNPRYQVTQFGKPVTLSCSQTLNHNVMYWYQQKSSQAPKLLFHYYDKDFNNEADTPDNFQSRRPNTSFCFLDIRSPGLGDTAMYLCATSRDRGGEGIYEQYFGPGTRLTVT.

The genes are TRBV20-1 and TRBJ2-7, with D possibly being TRBD2 (6 bases). V lost 1 base to trimming and J lost 3 bases, with 19 bases between them. Germline lookup yields CDR1 DFQATT and CDR2 SNEGSKA (reference sequence). The CDR3 length is 16 residues. The CDR3 DNA reads TGCAGTGCTAGAGCCGTGGGAAGGGACTTTAACTACGAGCAGTACTTC. Protein sequence: CSARAVGRDFNYEQYF.

At least ten counts were recorded for this clonotype. The J gene is TRBJ2-7, the V gene TRBV5-6; D is unresolved. V gave up 2 bases and J gave up 0 bases, with 6 bases separating them. CDR1 SGHDT and CDR2 YYEEEE come from the germline V gene. CDR3 size: 13 residues. CDR3 nucleotides: TGTGCCAGCAGCTTAGTCGTCTCCTACGAGCAGTACTTC. This gives the protein CASSLVVSYEQYF. The whole variable domain, remainder taken from reference TRBV5-6 and TRBJ2-7, is DAGVTQSPTHLIKTRGQQVTLRCSPKSGHDTVSWYQQALGQGPQFIFQYYEEEERQRGNFPDRFSGHQFPNYSSELNVNALLLGDSALYLCASSLVVSYEQYFGPGTRLTVT.

Written as DNA, the CDR3 is TGTGCCAGTACGACAGACCCCCGGAACACCGGGGAGCTGTTTTTT. It codes for CASTTDPRNTGELFF. V usage is TRBV5-4 and J usage is TRBJ2-2, with TRBD1 as a possible D gene (5 bases). From germline, CDR1 is SGHNT and CDR2 YYREEE (reference sequence). CDR3 length: 15 amino acids. Trimming pared 8 bases from V and 1 base from J, leaving 15 bases between.

Ten or more counts support this clonotype. This chain uses TRBV3-1 with TRBJ2-4; 8 nucleotides match TRBD2. The CDR3 is made up of 13 amino acids. CDR1 is LGHDT and CDR2 is YNNKEL in the germline V gene (reference sequence). The trim removed 5 bases at V and 8 bases at J, leaving 5 bases unmatched. The CDR3 spells CASSAGGADIQYF. CDR3 DNA: TGTGCCAGCAGCGCCGGGGGGGCGGACATTCAGTACTTC.

J is TRBJ2-1 and V is TRBV18, with D hard to call. The V end lost 0 bases, the J end lost 7 bases, and 10 bases lay between the germline ends. There are 14 residues in the CDR3. In germline, CDR1 is KGHSH, CDR2 LQKENI. Written as DNA, the CDR3 is TGTGCCAGCTCACCACCGGTGGTCAGGAATGAGCAGTTCTTC. As protein: CASSPPVVRNEQFF.

The gene calls are TRBV4-3 and TRBJ1-3; maybe TRBD1 (5 bases). This CDR3 has 16 residues. Deletions cut 0 bases from V and 0 bases from J, with 9 bases between. Germline-derived CDR1 and CDR2 are LGHNA and YSLEER. The CDR3 protein is CASSQDGTNSGNTIYF. CDR3 DNA sequence: TGCGCCAGCAGCCAAGATGGGACCAACTCTGGAAACACCATATATTTT.